The next 10 T cell receptor beta chains were all read from a single sample in a study of blood T cell repertoires in COVID-19. The protocol was immunoSEQ multiplex PCR, while the TCRdb copy is restricted to in-frame clones and leaves out a portion. The sample consists of 72,000 or so clones, around nine tenths of them appearing once. The sequencing sample was made of peripheral blood. All receptors come from a woman aged 55-75 years with acute or convalescent COVID-19.

This clone was counted a single time. The V and J genes are TRBV7-9 and TRBJ1-1; D is possibly TRBD1 (5 bases). V was shortened by 2 bases and J by 1 base, with 8 bases between the two germline ends. The CDR3 has 14 residues. The V gene's germline CDR1 is SEHNR and CDR2 FQNEAQ (reference sequence). The CDR3 bases are TGTGCCAGCAGCTTACGACAGAAGAACACTGAAGCTTTCTTT. It translates to CASSLRQKNTEAFF.

The CDR3 here is CASSFQGNRAEAFF. In DNA, the CDR3 is TGTGCCAGCAGTTTTCAGGGTAATCGGGCTGAAGCTTTCTTT. The chain has TRBV28 and TRBJ1-1; D is perhaps TRBD1 (5 bases). V dropped 3 bases and J dropped 6 bases, with 14 bases sitting between them. Germline V lookup: CDR1 MDHEN, CDR2 SYDVKM. The CDR3 length is 14 residues.

This chain joins TRBV3-1 (or the pseudogene TRBV3-2) and TRBJ2-7; TRBD2 matches 8 bases. The germline CDR1 and CDR2 sequences are LGHDT and YNNKEL (reference sequence). After removal of 0 bases from V and 5 bases from J, the junction contained 6 bases not matched to a gene. CDR3 size: 15 residues. CDR3 in DNA: TGTGCCAGCAGCCAAGATAGCGGGGTTTGGAACGAGCAGTACTTC. The encoded protein is CASSQDSGVWNEQYF.

The chain uses TRBV30 and TRBJ1-2; D call uncertain. Between the trimmed V and J ends, which lost 2 bases and 2 bases, there was a span of 6 bases. The CDR3 is 12 amino acids. Germline-derived CDR1 and CDR2 are GTSNPN and SVGIG (reference sequence). CDR3 region: CAWSSGNYGYTF. In nucleotides, the CDR3 is TGTGCCTGGAGTTCGGGGAACTATGGCTACACCTTC.

This clone is a singleton in its sample. The genes are TRBV5-1 and TRBJ1-5, with D tentatively TRBD1 (5 bases). The germline CDR1 and CDR2 sequences are SGHRS and YFSETQ. CDR3 size: 13 residues. V lost 10 bases, J lost 5 bases, and 16 bases lay in between. CDR3 coding DNA: TGCGCCCTAAGACAGAAGGTGGATCAGCCCCAGCATTTT. As protein: CALRQKVDQPQHF.

V is TRBV6-5 and J is TRBJ1-1; TRBD1 might be the D (5 bases). V was cut by 2 bases and J by 3 bases, with 13 bases left in between. The CDR3 runs 15 residues. Germline CDR1 reads MNHEY; CDR2 reads SVGAGI. CDR3 nucleotides: TGTGCCAGCAGTTACCAGATACCGGGGGACACTGAAGCTTTCTTT. Translating gives CASSYQIPGDTEAFF.

This chain links TRBV7-2 with TRBJ2-7, with 9 nucleotides matching TRBD1. The J segment lost 2 bases and the V segment lost 4 bases, leaving 6 bases of the junction unmatched. Germline CDR1 reads SGHTA; CDR2 reads FQGNSA. There are 15 residues in the CDR3. CDR3 sequence (DNA): TGTGCCAGCAGCTCGAGGACAGGGGTTGCCTACGAGCAGTACTTC. Its translation: CASSSRTGVAYEQYF.

The chain joins TRBV5-6 to TRBJ2-5, with TRBD2 as a possible D gene (5 bases). The germline V and J ends were trimmed by 4 bases and 1 base, with 20 bases remaining between them. Germline V gives CDR1 SGHDT, CDR2 YYEEEE. The CDR3 runs 17 residues. CDR3 bases: TGTGCCAGCAGCGCGGGCTTAGAGCACGGCTTCCAAGAGACCCAGTACTTC. As protein: CASSAGLEHGFQETQYF.

This chain joins TRBV20-1 and TRBJ2-7; no clear D. From germline, CDR1 is DFQATT and CDR2 SNEGSKA (reference sequence). CDR3 size: 11 residues. Trimming took off 5 bases at V and 4 bases at J, with 9 bases between the two ends. CDR3 in amino acids: CSALRGYEQYF. DNA for the CDR3: TGCAGTGCTCTCCGAGGATACGAGCAGTACTTC.

The chain uses TRBV4-1 and TRBJ1-3; TRBD1 aligns across 8 bases. Germline V gene lookup returns CDR1 MGHRA and CDR2 YSYEKL. Germline trimming cut 5 bases from V and 2 bases from J; bases unmatched to any gene: 2. This CDR3 has 14 amino acids. The CDR3 loop is CASSEDRAGNTIYF. The DNA for the CDR3 is TGCGCCAGCAGCGAGGACAGGGCTGGAAACACCATATATTTT.